Below, 25 T cell receptor beta chains from the same sample are listed, as sequenced in a study of blood T cell repertoires in COVID-19 (dated by TCRdb to the early 2020s). The library was generated by the immunoSEQ multiplex PCR assay. Drawn from immuneACCESS, this table holds only the in-frame rearrangements with V and J called that TCRdb kept. Clones are partly lost; checked studies trace under half to an unresolved V gene and leave the rest unexplained. For this sample there are 360,000 or so clones; roughly 90% appear just once. The ten largest clones add up to 1% of the sample. The sample consisted of PBMCs or T cells enriched from blood (not recorded which). These receptors were taken from a woman in her 30s who had been exposed to COVID-19.

The rearrangement joins TRBV25-1 to TRBJ2-1; a weak D match, TRBD2 (6 bases). The CDR3 is made up of 15 amino acids. V dropped 1 base and J dropped 9 bases, with 16 bases sitting between them. In germline, CDR1 is MGHDK, CDR2 SYGVNS. The CDR3: CASSESQWLGGEQFF. CDR3 nucleotide sequence: TGTGCCAGCAGTGAATCCCAGTGGCTCGGGGGTGAGCAGTTCTTC.

A single count supports this clone. The sample carries other DNA sequences with the same CDR3. The rearrangement joins TRBV12-3 or TRBV12-4 to TRBJ2-7; TRBD1 aligns across 7 bases. The CDR3 consists of 13 residues. The V and J ends lost 6 bases and 2 bases, in that order; junction bases with no gene match: 4. Here the CDR3 DNA reads TGTGCCAGCAGCTCAGGGGGACCCTACGAGCAGTACTTC. Its translation: CASSSGGPYEQYF.

The gene calls are TRBV5-1 and TRBJ2-7, with a tentative D call TRBD1 (6 bases). V was clipped by 0 bases and J by 5 bases, with 15 bases between them. Germline values: CDR1 SGHRS, CDR2 YFSETQ. The CDR3 loop spans 15 amino acids. The CDR3 DNA reads as TGCGCCAGCAGCTTGGGGAGAACAGGGTTCGACGAGCAGTACTTC. Protein product: CASSLGRTGFDEQYF.

This rearrangement joins TRBV9 to TRBJ2-3; possibly TRBD2 for D (5 bases). V lost 0 bases to trimming and J lost 2 bases, with 10 bases between them. The CDR3 has 15 amino acids. CDR1 and CDR2 (germline): SGDLS, YYNGEE. The CDR3 DNA is TGTGCCAGCAGCGTAGAAGAGGGAGTCACAGATACGCAGTATTTT. This encodes CASSVEEGVTDTQYF.

The chain is built from TRBV2 and TRBJ2-2; 7 nucleotides match TRBD2. The CDR3 is 16 amino acids. CDR1 is SNHLY, CDR2 FYNNEI, per germline. V lost 2 bases to trimming and J lost 7 bases; unmatched junction nucleotides: 10. The CDR3 spells CASSERGSGWYGELFF. The CDR3 DNA follows: TGTGCCAGCAGTGAAAGGGGTAGCGGGTGGTACGGGGAGCTGTTTTTT.

V is TRBV11-2 and J is TRBJ2-3; D unresolved. This CDR3 has 15 amino acids. Trimming stripped 2 bases from V and 5 bases from J, with 14 bases between. Germline-derived CDR1 and CDR2 are SGHAT and FQNNGV. CDR3 protein: CASSLTSYSGDTQYF. The CDR3 coding sequence is TGTGCCAGCAGCTTAACGAGTTACTCGGGAGATACGCAGTATTTT.

This clone was detected once. The chain links TRBV5-5 to TRBJ2-7; perhaps TRBD2 as D (7 bases). The CDR3 loop spans 14 amino acids. Looked up from germline, CDR1 is SGHKS and CDR2 is YYEKEE (reference sequence). V was clipped by 7 bases and J by 6 bases, with 20 bases between them. CDR3 amino acids: CASVLGGARGEQYF. CDR3 sequence (DNA): TGTGCCAGCGTCCTAGGGGGGGCCCGGGGCGAGCAGTACTTC.

This clone was found a few times. V gene TRBV28 combines with J gene TRBJ2-6, with TRBD1 as a possible D gene (5 bases). The ends were cut back, 6 bases at V and 1 base at J, with 13 bases in the middle. This CDR3 region has 16 residues. Germline V gene sequence: CDR1 MDHEN, CDR2 SYDVKM. CDR3 residues: CASRQVFRSGANVLTF. The CDR3 coding sequence is TGTGCCAGCAGACAGGTTTTTCGGTCTGGGGCCAACGTCCTGACTTTC.

The CDR3 loop reads CASSPFLSPSYGYTF. The CDR3 DNA sequence: TGTGCCAGTAGTCCCTTTTTGAGCCCCTCCTATGGCTACACCTTC. The chain links TRBV19 to TRBJ1-2, with unresolved D. This CDR3 is built from 15 residues. Trimming pared 5 bases from V and 4 bases from J, leaving 17 bases between. CDR1 and CDR2 from the germline V gene are LNHDA and SQIVND (reference sequence).

V gene TRBV7-3 combines with J gene TRBJ2-1, with 9 bases identical to TRBD2. J lost 10 bases, V lost 2 bases, and 9 bases had no gene match. The CDR3 has 15 residues. Germline lookup yields CDR1 SGHTA and CDR2 FQGTGA. CDR3 sequence: CASSLVASGIDEQFF. The CDR3 DNA sequence: TGTGCCAGCAGCTTAGTCGCTAGCGGGATAGACGAGCAGTTCTTC.

The chain has TRBV19 and TRBJ2-3, with D uncertain. Trimming removed 6 bases from V and 1 base from J, with 11 bases in between. The CDR3 runs 14 residues. The germline CDR1 and CDR2 sequences are LNHDA and SQIVND (reference sequence). In DNA form, the CDR3 reads TGTGCCAGTAGAGCTCTCGAGGGCACAGATACGCAGTATTTT. Encoded protein: CASRALEGTDTQYF.

V usage is TRBV5-4 and J usage is TRBJ1-1, with 7 nucleotides matching TRBD1. CDR1 and CDR2 from the germline V gene are SGHNT and YYREEE (reference sequence). V was clipped by 0 bases and J by 0 bases; unmatched bases: 5. The CDR3 length is 16 residues. The CDR3 region is CASSLAPTGVNTEAFF. The DNA of the CDR3 is TGTGCCAGCAGCTTGGCCCCAACAGGGGTGAACACTGAAGCTTTCTTT.

This clone came up many times. V gene TRBV7-3 combines with J gene TRBJ2-2, with 13 bases aligning to TRBD2. In germline, CDR1 is SGHTA, CDR2 FQGTGA. V shed 4 bases and J 8 bases; nucleotides not matched to a gene: 7. CDR3 length: 16 residues. CDR3 protein: CASSSGLAGVLGELFF. As DNA, the CDR3 is TGTGCCAGCAGCTCCGGACTAGCGGGAGTTCTGGGGGAGCTGTTTTTT. Variable domain in full (rest from reference TRBV7-3 and TRBJ2-2): GAGVSQTPSNKVTEKGKYVELRCDPISGHTALYWYRQSLGQGPEFLIYFQGTGAADDSGLPNDRFFAVRPEGSVSTLKIQRTERGDSAVYLCASSSGLAGVLGELFFGEGSRLTVL.

The V and J genes are TRBV5-1 and TRBJ1-1, with a tentative D call TRBD1 (5 bases). CDR1 and CDR2 (germline): SGHRS, YFSETQ. V dropped 2 bases and J dropped 10 bases, with 9 bases sitting between them. The CDR3 covers 11 residues. The CDR3, as DNA: TGCGCCAGCAGCTTCTCGGGGGGAGCTTTCTTT. It yields the protein CASSFSGGAFF.

The rearrangement links TRBV7-2 to TRBJ1-2; 7 bases fit TRBD1. Trimming cost V 2 bases and J 5 bases; bases outside gene matches: 2. Germline V gene sequence: CDR1 SGHTA, CDR2 FQGNSA. This CDR3 has 13 residues. CDR3 bases: TGTGCCAGCAGCTTAATGGGACAGTATGGCTACACCTTC. As protein: CASSLMGQYGYTF.

The rearrangement links TRBV11-2 to TRBJ2-2; D may be TRBD2 (5 bases). Germline assignment: CDR1 SGHAT and CDR2 FQNNGV. The V gene lost 5 bases and the J gene lost 3 bases, with 10 bases spanning the gap. This CDR3 is 14 amino acids long. CDR3 sequence (DNA): TGTGCCAGCAGCCCAAGAGCGGACACCGGGGAGCTGTTTTTT. Translation gives CASSPRADTGELFF.

This chain joins TRBV4-2 and TRBJ1-3; D is perhaps TRBD1 (6 bases). The CDR3 contains 17 residues. V was clipped by 0 bases and J by 0 bases, with 12 bases between them. CDR1 is LGHNA and CDR2 is YNFKEQ in the germline V gene. The CDR3 loop is CASSQDYQGISGNTIYF. CDR3 in DNA: TGTGCCAGCAGCCAAGATTACCAGGGGATCTCTGGAAACACCATATATTTT.

The genes are TRBV6-5 and TRBJ1-5, with D perhaps TRBD1 (5 bases). The CDR3 loop spans 12 amino acids. V shed 6 bases and J shed 5 bases, with 8 bases lying between them. Germline V gene lookup returns CDR1 MNHEY and CDR2 SVGAGI. The CDR3 here is CASRGPHQPQHF. CDR3 coding DNA: TGTGCCAGCAGGGGGCCCCATCAGCCCCAGCATTTT.

The V and J genes are TRBV5-4 and TRBJ2-7; 7 bases fit TRBD2. The CDR3 is made up of 12 amino acids. Losses at the gene ends were 2 bases for V and 7 bases for J; bases not matched to a gene: 3. The germline gives CDR1 SGHNT, CDR2 YYREEE (reference sequence). CDR3 region: CASSFPGLEQYF. The CDR3 DNA is TGTGCCAGCAGCTTCCCGGGACTAGAGCAGTACTTC.

The chain couples TRBV7-3 to TRBJ2-2, with D maybe TRBD2 (6 bases). Trimming cost V 3 bases and J 6 bases, with 14 bases left between them. Germline CDR1 SGHTA, CDR2 FQGTGA. The CDR3 is made up of 15 amino acids. The CDR3, as DNA: TGTGCCAGCAGCTTTACCGGGGAGGCTCCCGGGGAGCTGTTTTTT. It translates to CASSFTGEAPGELFF.

This rearrangement joins TRBV6-4 to TRBJ2-3, with D perhaps matching TRBD2 (5 bases). This CDR3 spans 14 amino acids. The ends were cut back, 6 bases at V and 2 bases at J, with 12 bases in the middle. CDR1 and CDR2 from the germline V gene are MRHNA and SNTAGT. CDR3 DNA sequence: TGTGCCAGCAGACCGGGAACACACACAGATACGCAGTATTTT. This sequence encodes CASRPGTHTDTQYF.

In its sample, this clone was seen once. The chain recombines TRBV4-2 with TRBJ1-3, with a tentative D call TRBD1 (6 bases). The CDR3 contains 16 residues. CDR1 is LGHNA and CDR2 is YNFKEQ in the germline V gene. V lost 1 base, J lost 2 bases, and 12 bases lay in between. CDR3 in DNA: TGTGCCAGCAGCCAAGGGAACAGGGCAACTGGAAACACCATATATTTT. Amino acid sequence: CASSQGNRATGNTIYF.

The chain recombines TRBV2 with TRBJ2-5; 14 bases agree with TRBD2. The CDR3 length is 15 residues. Germline-derived CDR1 and CDR2 are SNHLY and FYNNEI. V lost 6 bases to trimming and J lost 5 bases; unmatched junction nucleotides: 5. DNA for the CDR3: TGTGCCAGCAGAGGGACTAGCGGGAGTGTCGAGACCCAGTACTTC. It specifies CASRGTSGSVETQYF.

The genes are TRBV2 and TRBJ1-2; 10 bases match TRBD1. The germline CDR1 and CDR2 sequences are SNHLY and FYNNEI. This CDR3 spans 14 amino acids. The trim removed 4 bases at V and 3 bases at J, leaving 2 bases unmatched. The CDR3 spells CASSAGQGDYGYTF. DNA of the CDR3: TGTGCCAGCAGTGCAGGACAGGGGGACTATGGCTACACCTTC. Filled out from reference TRBV2 and TRBJ1-2, the complete variable domain reads EPEVTQTPSHQVTQMGQEVILRCVPISNHLYFYWYRQILGQKVEFLVSFYNNEISEKSEIFDDQFSVERPDGSNFTLKIRSTKLEDSAMYFCASSAGQGDYGYTFGSGTRLTVV.

This clone appeared a few times. J is TRBJ1-5 and V is TRBV11-2; TRBD1 agrees at 7 bases. The CDR3 is 19 residues long. The germline V gene has CDR1 SGHAT and CDR2 FQNNGV. With V trimmed by 2 bases and J by 3 bases, 16 bases remained unmatched. CDR3 sequence (DNA): TGTGCCAGCAGCTTACCGATAATAGGGCGGGACAGAATCAATCAGCCCCAGCATTTT. Its protein is CASSLPIIGRDRINQPQHF.